One sample yielded the 21 T cell receptor delta chains listed below, sequenced in a study of gamma delta lymphoproliferative disorders and STAT genes. Sequencing used genomic DNA taken from PBMCs of patients and controls. TCRdb re-called the multiplex PCR reads using CATT. The sample comprises approximately 690 delta-chain clones, roughly 5.5% of which are singletons, and more than 85% rests with the top ten. The sequenced material came from blood. The source of these receptors is a human donor with gamma-delta T-cell large granular lymphocyte leukemia.

The CDR3: CACDTLSTGGYAWDTRQMFF. Here the CDR3 DNA reads TGTGCCTGTGACACACTCTCTACTGGGGGATACGCCTGGGACACCCGACAGATGTTTTTC. This chain joins TRDV2 and TRDJ3, with 13 bases matching TRDD3. This CDR3 comprises 20 residues. Per the germline V gene, CDR1 is GEAIGNYY and CDR2 is EKD. The ends lost 1 base at V and 2 bases at J; junction bases unmatched: 7.

This clone was detected only a few times. The protein that TCRdb holds for this DNA derives from a much larger clone and differs from the translated DNA at residue 8, which likely indicates a read error; the protein shown here is translated from the DNA. The V call is TRDV2, the J call TRDJ1, with 8 positions matching TRDD3. The length of the CDR3 is 19 residues. Trimming took 0 bases from V and 3 from J; bases not matched to a gene: 17. Germline-derived CDR1 and CDR2 are GEAIGNYY and EKD. The CDR3 here is CACDTVTEGYGKGADKLIF. The CDR3, as DNA: TGTGCCTGTGACACCGTCACTGAGGGATACGGAAAAGGGGCCGATAAACTCATCTTT.

Note on this clone: This may be a read error, as it is one base from a much larger clone. Distinct nucleotide sequences in the sample also encode this CDR3. The rearrangement links TRDV2 to TRDJ3, with a weak D call TRDD3 (6 bases). V was shortened by 3 bases and J by 0 bases, with 23 bases between the two germline ends. Germline V gene lookup returns CDR1 GEAIGNYY and CDR2 EKD. The CDR3 totals 21 residues. CDR3 protein: CACDYARGGGPDSWDTRQMFF. DNA for the CDR3: TGTGCCTGTGACTACGCCCGAGGTGGGGGGCCTGACTCCTGGGACACCCGACAGATGTTTTTC.

The rearrangement joins TRDV2 to TRDJ1; 13 bases are a match to TRDD3. The V and J ends lost 3 bases and 1 base, in that order; junction bases with no gene match: 4. Germline lookup yields CDR1 GEAIGNYY and CDR2 EKD. This CDR3 is built from 16 residues. This CDR3 reads CACDLLGDTRTDKLIF. DNA for the CDR3: TGTGCCTGTGACCTACTGGGGGATACGCGCACCGATAAACTCATCTTT.

Of note for this clone: The protein given by TCRdb reflects a much larger clone and differs at residue 14 from this DNA's translation, likely from a read error; the protein shown is the DNA's translation. The chain joins TRDV2 to TRDJ1, with 13 nucleotides matching TRDD3. V shed 2 bases, J shed 3 bases, and the junction held 14 bases outside the gene matches. CDR1 and CDR2 (germline): GEAIGNYY, EKD. The CDR3 is 19 amino acids. The CDR3 region has the DNA TGTGCCTGTGACAGGATTACTGGGGGATACGCTAAGGGGGCCGATAAACTCATCTTT. Translated, it gives CACDRITGGYAKGADKLIF.

Turning to this clone: A far larger clone is just one base off, so this is likely a read error. This same CDR3 is encoded by further DNA sequences in the sample. J is TRDJ1 and V is TRDV2; 11 nucleotides align to TRDD3. CDR3 length equals 16 residues. Looked up from germline, CDR1 is GEAIGNYY and CDR2 is EKD. The CDR3 DNA reads as TGTGCCTGTGACACCTTGGGGGATACGCGCACCGATAAACTCATCTTC. Translation gives CACDTLGDTRTDKLIF.

A word on this clone: This likely reflects a read error, since a far larger clone is one base away. The identical CDR3 is also encoded by other nucleotide sequences in the sample. The gene calls are TRDV1 and TRDJ1, with 12 bases fitting TRDD3. The CDR3 sequence is 23 residues long. V lost 0 bases, J lost 7 bases, and 27 bases stayed unmatched. The germline CDR1 and CDR2 sequences are TSWWSYY and QGS. In DNA, the CDR3 is TGTGCTCTTGGGGAACTAGGACGAAGCGTTGTGCTGGGGGATACGCGCATCGGGCCTAAACTCATCTTT. Translating it yields CALGELGRSVVLGDTRIGPKLIF.

This clone was recorded a few times. This likely reflects a read error, since a far larger clone is one base away. The CDR3 reads CACDTLGDTRADKLIF. CDR3 DNA: TGTGCCTGTGACACCTTGGGGGATACGCGCGCCGATAAACTCATCTTT. The chain recombines TRDV2 with TRDJ1; 11 bases are shared with TRDD3. Germline CDR1 GEAIGNYY, CDR2 EKD. With V trimmed by 0 bases and J by 3 bases, 5 bases remained unmatched. CDR3 size: 16 residues.

This clone was seen only a few times. This likely came from a read error, as a far larger clone is one base away. The chain has TRDV1 and TRDJ1; D possibly uses TRDD2 or TRDD3 (6 bases each). Trimming pared 1 base from V and 4 bases from J, leaving 40 bases between. The CDR3 length is 24 residues. Germline CDR1 is TSWWSYY and CDR2 is QGS. CDR3 protein: CALGEPRAFLGRGELKYTIDKLIF. The CDR3 nucleotides read TGTGCTCTTGGGGAACCCCGGGCATTCCTAGGACGGGGGGAACTAAAATACACCATCGATAAACTCATCTTT.

By share, this clone counts as large. Other DNA sequences in the same sample also yield this CDR3. J is TRDJ1 and V is TRDV2; 13 bases align to TRDD3. The length of the CDR3 is 19 residues. Germline assignment: CDR1 GEAIGNYY and CDR2 EKD. After removal of 2 bases from V and 3 bases from J, the junction contained 14 bases not matched to a gene. The CDR3 DNA sequence: TGTGCCTGTGACAGGATTACTGGGGGATACGCTAAGGGGTCCGATAAACTCATCTTT. Translating gives CACDRITGGYAKGSDKLIF.

This clone was detected ten times or more. A far larger clone is off by one base, so a read error is likely. This sample also contains other DNA sequences that code for the same CDR3. The chain has TRDV2 and TRDJ1; TRDD3 matches 10 bases. Per the germline V gene, CDR1 is GEAIGNYY and CDR2 is EKD. The CDR3 extends over 14 amino acids. The CDR3 sequence: CACDLLGDGDKLIF. The CDR3 DNA sequence: TGTGCTTGTGACCTACTGGGGGATGGCGATAAACTCATCTTT.

By share, this clone counts as medium-sized. A far more abundant clone sits one base away, making this likely a read error. This sequence joins TRDV2 and TRDJ3; TRDD3 is a possible D gene (5 bases). CDR1 and CDR2 from the germline V gene are GEAIGNYY and EKD. V was cut by 3 bases and J by 0 bases, with 14 bases left in between. The CDR3 sequence is 18 residues long. The CDR3, as DNA: TGTGCCTGTGACTCTATTGGGGAGATCTCCTGGGACACCCGACAGATGTTTTTC. Protein product: CACDSIGEISWDTRQMFF.

A note on this clone: TCRdb's entry gives the protein of a much larger clone, which mismatches this DNA's translation at residue 9, likely from a read error; the protein reported here is translated from the DNA. Other DNA sequences in this sample translate to the same CDR3. The chain is built from TRDV2 and TRDJ1; perhaps TRDD3 as D (5 bases). This CDR3 is built from 14 residues. Germline-derived CDR1 and CDR2 are GEAIGNYY and EKD. Trimming stripped 0 bases from V and 3 bases from J, with 10 bases between. In DNA, the CDR3 is TGTGCCTGTGACACCGTATCATACGCCGATAAACTCATCTTT. It codes for CACDTVSYADKLIF.

This clone is medium-sized. This probably arose from a read error, given a far larger clone one base away. This chain links TRDV2 with TRDJ1, with TRDD3 identical over 11 bases. CDR3 length equals 19 residues. Germline V gives CDR1 GEAIGNYY, CDR2 EKD. The V and J ends lost 0 bases and 4 bases, in that order; junction bases with no gene match: 15. The CDR3 reads CACDTVEGWGIRAGDKLIF. CDR3 DNA sequence: TGTGCCTGTGACACCGTAGAGGGATGGGGGATACGGGCGGGCGATAAACTCATCTTT.

A word on this clone: Given a far larger clone just one base away, this is likely a sequencing read error. The identical CDR3 is also encoded by other nucleotide sequences in the sample. V usage is TRDV2 and J usage is TRDJ1; 10 bases align to TRDD3. J lost 3 bases, V lost 1 base, and 13 bases had no gene match. There are 18 residues in the CDR3. The germline V gene encodes CDR1 GEAIGNYY and CDR2 EKD. The CDR3 coding sequence is TGTGCCTGTGACACACTCTCTACGGGGGGATACGACGCCGATAAACTCATCTTT. This codes for CACDTLSTGGYDADKLIF.

This clone was counted between two and nine times. The protein in TCRdb stems from a much larger clone and differs at residue 3 from this DNA's translation, likely a read error; here the protein is translated from the DNA. The V call is TRDV2, the J call TRDJ1; 13 nucleotides agree with TRDD3. This CDR3 region has 19 residues. Germline lookup yields CDR1 GEAIGNYY and CDR2 EKD. The CDR3 sequence: CARDRITGGYAKGSDKLIF. The DNA for the CDR3 is TGTGCCCGTGACAGGATTACTGGGGGATACGCTAAGGGGTCCGATAAACTCATCTTT.

This clone occurred many times. It is likely a read error: a sequence one base away is far more abundant. The chain couples TRDV2 to TRDJ1, with TRDD3 matching 11 bases. The ends lost 1 base at V and 4 bases at J; junction bases unmatched: 7. The CDR3 sequence is 16 residues long. Germline V CDR1 and CDR2: GEAIGNYY, EKD. For the CDR3, the DNA is TGTGCCTGTGACACAGTGGGGGATACGTTGGACGATAAACTCATCTTT. It codes for CACDTVGDTLDDKLIF.

This clone is medium-sized in the sample. This likely reflects a read error, since a far larger clone is one base away. The sample holds other DNA sequences that translate to the same CDR3. The chain carries TRDV2 and TRDJ1, with 10 positions matching TRDD3. From germline, CDR1 is GEAIGNYY and CDR2 EKD. V lost 0 bases and J lost 4; bases outside the gene matches: 16. This CDR3 contains 19 residues. The CDR3 nucleotides read TGTGCCTGTGACACCGTAGAGGGATGGGGGATACAAGCGGGCGATAAACTCATCTTT. It translates to CACDTVEGWGIQAGDKLIF.

About this clone itself: The likely explanation is a read error, given a far larger clone one base away. This CDR3 is also generated by other DNA sequences in the sample. The chain carries TRDV2 and TRDJ1; 11 bases line up with TRDD3. The CDR3 contains 16 residues. The germline V gene has CDR1 GEAIGNYY and CDR2 EKD. CDR3 nucleotides: TGCGCCTGTGACACAGTGGGGGATACGTTTGACGATAAACTCATCTTT. Translated: CACDTVGDTFDDKLIF.

A few counts support this clone. TCRdb assigns this DNA the protein of a much larger clone, which departs from its translation at residue 3; this likely reflects a read error, and the protein shown comes from translating the DNA. V is TRDV2 and J is TRDJ1; D gene ambiguous. The CDR3 runs to 14 residues. CDR1 is GEAIGNYY, CDR2 EKD, per germline. The CDR3 is CAFDTVSYTDKLIF. The CDR3 nucleotides are TGTGCCTTTGACACCGTATCATACACCGATAAACTCATCTTT.

This clone was counted between two and nine times. TCRdb's entry gives the protein of a much larger clone, which mismatches this DNA's translation at residue 4, likely from a read error; the protein reported here is translated from the DNA. The J gene is TRDJ1, the V gene TRDV2, with 13 bases lining up with TRDD3. CDR1 is GEAIGNYY, CDR2 EKD, per germline. The CDR3 covers 18 residues. CDR3 residues: CACGTLTGGYGGTDKLIF. CDR3 nucleotide sequence: TGTGCCTGTGGCACCCTTACTGGGGGATACGGCGGGACCGATAAACTCATCTTT.